One T cell receptor beta chain is described in this entry. The antigen is unknown. This sample was taken from a study of cytomegalovirus exposure and HLA in healthy donors. Study observations and caveats: Most TCRs appeared rarely, but some public TCRs recurred in many donors. Within the approximately 130 validation repertoires, first-cohort TCR clusters tended to co-occur, according to a later analysis. Some TCR beta chains (around 160 of them) were listed as cytomegalovirus-associated.

The CDR3 runs to 12 residues. The germline gives CDR1 SGHRS, CDR2 YFSETQ. V was cut by 7 bases and J by 3 bases, with 9 bases left in between. The table came from immunoSEQ multiplex PCR; TCRdb's copy has only in-frame clones and leaves some out. The sample lists hundreds of thousands of clones, 85% to 90% occurring once. The donors were in the roughly 120-subject validation cohort, distinct from the roughly 700-subject first cohort. V is TRBV5-1 and J is TRBJ2-3, with TRBD2 as a possible D gene (6 bases). This TCR was recovered from a man between 18 and 29 years old in good health and CMV-seronegative. The source material was PBMCs. The CDR3 nucleotides read TGCGCCAGCTCCGGACTAACAGATACGCAGTATTTT. It encodes CASSGLTDTQYF.